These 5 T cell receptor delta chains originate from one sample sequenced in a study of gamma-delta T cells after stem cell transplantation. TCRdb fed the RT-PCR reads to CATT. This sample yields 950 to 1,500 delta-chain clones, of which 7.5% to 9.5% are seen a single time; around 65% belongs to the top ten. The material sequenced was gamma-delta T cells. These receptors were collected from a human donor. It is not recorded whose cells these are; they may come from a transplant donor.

This CDR3 is CACDTVTNQLVGGNPYTDKLIF. In DNA, the CDR3 is TGTGCCTGTGACACCGTAACCAACCAGCTCGTGGGGGGGAACCCGTACACCGATAAACTCATCTTT. The chain is built from TRDV2 and TRDJ1; possible D gene TRDD3, 6 bases. V shed 0 bases and J shed 0 bases, with 31 bases lying between them. The CDR3 is made up of 22 amino acids. Germline V CDR1 and CDR2: GEAIGNYY, EKD.

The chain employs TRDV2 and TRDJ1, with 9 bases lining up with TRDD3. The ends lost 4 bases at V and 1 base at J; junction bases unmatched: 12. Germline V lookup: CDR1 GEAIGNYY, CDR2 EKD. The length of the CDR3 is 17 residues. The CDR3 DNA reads TGTGCCTGTGATCCCTTGGGGGATATGGGGCCCACCGATAAACTCATCTTT. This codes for CACDPLGDMGPTDKLIF.

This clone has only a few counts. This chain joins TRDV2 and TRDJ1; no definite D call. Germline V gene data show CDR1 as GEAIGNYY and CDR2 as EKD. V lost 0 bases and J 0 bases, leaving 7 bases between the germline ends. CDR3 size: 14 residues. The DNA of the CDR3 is TGTGCCTGTGACACCATCGCGTACACCGATAAACTCATCTTT. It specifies CACDTIAYTDKLIF.

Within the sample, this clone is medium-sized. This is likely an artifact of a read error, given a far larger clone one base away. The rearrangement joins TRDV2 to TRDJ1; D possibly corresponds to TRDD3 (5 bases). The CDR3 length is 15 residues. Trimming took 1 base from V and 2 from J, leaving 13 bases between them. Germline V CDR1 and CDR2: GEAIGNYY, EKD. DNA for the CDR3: TGTGCCTGTGACACACCGGGGGCCCCTACCGATAAACTCATCTTT. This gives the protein CACDTPGAPTDKLIF.

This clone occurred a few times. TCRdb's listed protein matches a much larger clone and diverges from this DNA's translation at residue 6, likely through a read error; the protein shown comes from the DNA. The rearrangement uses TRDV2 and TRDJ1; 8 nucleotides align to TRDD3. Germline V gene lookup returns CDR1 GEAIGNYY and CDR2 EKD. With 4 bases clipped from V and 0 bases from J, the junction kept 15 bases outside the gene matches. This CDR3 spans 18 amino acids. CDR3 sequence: CACEAASWGTSHTDKLIF. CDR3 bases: TGTGCCTGTGAGGCGGCCTCCTGGGGGACCTCTCACACCGATAAACTCATCTTT.